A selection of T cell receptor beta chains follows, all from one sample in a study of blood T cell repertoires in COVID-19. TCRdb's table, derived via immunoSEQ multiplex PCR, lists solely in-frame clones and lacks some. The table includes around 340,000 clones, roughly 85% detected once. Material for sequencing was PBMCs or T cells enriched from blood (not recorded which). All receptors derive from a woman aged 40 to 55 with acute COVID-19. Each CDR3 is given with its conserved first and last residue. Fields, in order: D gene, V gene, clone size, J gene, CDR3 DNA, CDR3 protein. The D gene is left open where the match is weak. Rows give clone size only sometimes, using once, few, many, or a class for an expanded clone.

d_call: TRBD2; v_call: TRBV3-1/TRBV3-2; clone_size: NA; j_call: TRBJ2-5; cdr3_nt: TGTGCCAGCAGCCTACTAGCGGGGGGGCCGGTGGCGGAGACCCAGTACTTC; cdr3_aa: CASSLLAGGPVAETQYF
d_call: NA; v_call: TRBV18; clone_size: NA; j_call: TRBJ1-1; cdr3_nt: TGTGCCAGCTCACCCGGGGTGGCAGACACTGAAGCTTTCTTT; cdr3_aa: CASSPGVADTEAFF
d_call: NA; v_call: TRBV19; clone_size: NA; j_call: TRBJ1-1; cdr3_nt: TGTGCCAGTAGTTTTACACGGAACACTGAAGCTTTCTTT; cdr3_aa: CASSFTRNTEAFF
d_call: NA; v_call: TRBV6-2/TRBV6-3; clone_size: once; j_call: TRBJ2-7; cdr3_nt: TGTGCCAGCAGCCGTTCAAAGGCAACGAGGAGGTGGCGTTCCGAGCAGTACTTC; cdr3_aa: CASSRSKATRRWRSEQYF
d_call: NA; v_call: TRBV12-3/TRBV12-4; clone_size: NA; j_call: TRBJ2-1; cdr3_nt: TGTGCCAGCAGTTTCCTCAATGAGCAGTTCTTC; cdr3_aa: CASSFLNEQFF
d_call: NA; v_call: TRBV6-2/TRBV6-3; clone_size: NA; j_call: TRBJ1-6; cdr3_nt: TGTGCCAGCAGTTGGGGCGCAGGTGAAAGCTCCTATAATTCACCCCTCCACTTT; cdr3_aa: CASSWGAGESSYNSPLHF
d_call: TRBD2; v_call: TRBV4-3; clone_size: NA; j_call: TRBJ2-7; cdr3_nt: TGCGCCAGCAGCCAAAATGGTGGCGGGAGAGACGAGCAGTACTTC; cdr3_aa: CASSQNGGGRDEQYF
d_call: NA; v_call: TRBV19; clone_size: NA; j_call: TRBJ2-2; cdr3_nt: TGTGCCAGTAGTATAGTTCGGCGGGACGGAGGGAACCCCACCGGGGAGCTGTTTTTT; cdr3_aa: CASSIVRRDGGNPTGELFF
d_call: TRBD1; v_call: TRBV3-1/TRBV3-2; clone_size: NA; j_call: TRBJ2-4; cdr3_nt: TGTGCCAGCAGCACCTCCGACAGGGTGAACATTCAGTACTTC; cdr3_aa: CASSTSDRVNIQYF
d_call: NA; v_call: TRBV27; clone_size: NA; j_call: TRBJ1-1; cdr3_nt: TGTGCCAGCAGTTTAAGCCGGGGGGTTATGAACACTGAAGCTTTCTTT; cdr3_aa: CASSLSRGVMNTEAFF
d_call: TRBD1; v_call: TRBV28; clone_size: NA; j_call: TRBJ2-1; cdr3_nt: TGTGCCAGCAGTTTGCTGGGACAGGGGACTTACAATGAGCAGTTCTTC; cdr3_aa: CASSLLGQGTYNEQFF
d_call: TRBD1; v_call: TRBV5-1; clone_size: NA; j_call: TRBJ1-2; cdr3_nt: TGCGCCAGCAGCTGGGGACAGGTCTATGGCTACACCTTC; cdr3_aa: CASSWGQVYGYTF
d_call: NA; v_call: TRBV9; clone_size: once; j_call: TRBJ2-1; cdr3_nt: TGTGCCAGCAGCGTCCAGGGGTACAATGAGCAGTTCTTC; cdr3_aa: CASSVQGYNEQFF
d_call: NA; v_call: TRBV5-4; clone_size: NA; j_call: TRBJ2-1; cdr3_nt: TGTGCCAGCAGCTCCTCCCAGAGGGCCTACAATGAGCAGTTCTTC; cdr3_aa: CASSSSQRAYNEQFF
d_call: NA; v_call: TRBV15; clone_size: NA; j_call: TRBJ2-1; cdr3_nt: TGTGCCACCAGCAGAGATAGCCGCAGTTCGAGCAATGAGCAGTTCTTC; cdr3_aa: CATSRDSRSSSNEQFF
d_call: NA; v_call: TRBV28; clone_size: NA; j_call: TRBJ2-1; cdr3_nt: TGTGCCAGCATACGGGGAAGCTCCTACAATGAGCAGTTCTTC; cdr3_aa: CASIRGSSYNEQFF
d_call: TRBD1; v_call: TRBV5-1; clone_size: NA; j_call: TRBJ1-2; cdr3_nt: TGCGCCAGCAGCCCCCTGGTACAGGGGGCAAGTGGCTACACCTTC; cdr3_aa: CASSPLVQGASGYTF
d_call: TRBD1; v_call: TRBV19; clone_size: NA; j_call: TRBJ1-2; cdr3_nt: TGTGCCAGTAGTGGGACCGGGACAGGGATCGGTGGCTACACCTTC; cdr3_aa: CASSGTGTGIGGYTF
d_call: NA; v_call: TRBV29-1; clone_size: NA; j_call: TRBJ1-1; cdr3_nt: TGCAGCGTTGAATGGACTCTGAACACTGAAGCTTTCTTT; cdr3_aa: CSVEWTLNTEAFF
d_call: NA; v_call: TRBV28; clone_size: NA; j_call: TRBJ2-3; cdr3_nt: TGTGCCAGCAGTCCTCCGGTTTTGGGCACAGATACGCAGTATTTT; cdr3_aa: CASSPPVLGTDTQYF
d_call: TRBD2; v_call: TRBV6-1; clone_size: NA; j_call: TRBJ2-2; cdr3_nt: TGTGCCAGCAGGGATAGCGGGGGGGCCGACGGGGAGCTGTTTTTT; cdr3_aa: CASRDSGGADGELFF
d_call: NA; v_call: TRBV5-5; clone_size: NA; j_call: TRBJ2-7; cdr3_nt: TGTGCCAGCAGCTTTTTTGGGGCAGAAACCTCCTACGAGCAGTACTTC; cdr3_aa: CASSFFGAETSYEQYF
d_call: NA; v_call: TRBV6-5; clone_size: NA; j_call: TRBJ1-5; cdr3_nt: TGTGCCAGCAGCCCCAGGGATAGCAATCAGCCCCAGCATTTT; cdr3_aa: CASSPRDSNQPQHF
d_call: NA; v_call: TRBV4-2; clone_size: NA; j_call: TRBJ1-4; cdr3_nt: TGTGCCAGCAGTGGCAGTCTTAATGAAAAACTGTTTTTT; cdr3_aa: CASSGSLNEKLFF
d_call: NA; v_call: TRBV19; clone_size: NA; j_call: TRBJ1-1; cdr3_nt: TGTGCCAGTAGTATCTACACAGCTGGCGTGAACACTGAAGCTTTCTTT; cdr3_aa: CASSIYTAGVNTEAFF
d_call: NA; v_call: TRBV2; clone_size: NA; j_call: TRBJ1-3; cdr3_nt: TGTGCCAGCAGTGAAAACCTCCCAGGGTCTGGAAACACCATATATTTT; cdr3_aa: CASSENLPGSGNTIYF
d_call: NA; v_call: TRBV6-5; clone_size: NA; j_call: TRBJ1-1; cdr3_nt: TGTGCCAGCAGGAAACTTTTCCCGATCACTGAAGCTTTCTTT; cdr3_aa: CASRKLFPITEAFF
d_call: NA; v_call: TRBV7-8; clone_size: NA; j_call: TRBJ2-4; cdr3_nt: TGTGCCAGCAGCACCCGACAGGAGAACATTCAGTACTTC; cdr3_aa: CASSTRQENIQYF
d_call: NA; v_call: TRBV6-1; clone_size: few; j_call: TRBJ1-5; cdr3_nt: TGTGCCAGCAGTGATGGTAGGTCTAGCTATCAGCCCCAGCATTTT; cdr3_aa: CASSDGRSSYQPQHF
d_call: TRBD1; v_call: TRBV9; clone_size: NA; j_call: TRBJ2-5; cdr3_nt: TGTGCCAGCAGCGAGACAGGGTGGTGGGAGACCCAGTACTTC; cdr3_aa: CASSETGWWETQYF
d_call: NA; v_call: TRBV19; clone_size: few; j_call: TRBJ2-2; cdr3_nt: TGTGCCAGCGGGCGCGACACCAAGGGGATGGTAAACACCGGGGAGCTGTTTTTT; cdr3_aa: CASGRDTKGMVNTGELFF
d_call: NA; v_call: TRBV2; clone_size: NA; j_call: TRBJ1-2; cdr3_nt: TGTGCCAGCACGCGACTGAACTATGGCTACACCTTC; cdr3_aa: CASTRLNYGYTF
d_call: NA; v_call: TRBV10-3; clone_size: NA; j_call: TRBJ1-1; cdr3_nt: TGTGCCATCAGCCGACAGGCGATGAACACTGAAGCTTTCTTT; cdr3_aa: CAISRQAMNTEAFF
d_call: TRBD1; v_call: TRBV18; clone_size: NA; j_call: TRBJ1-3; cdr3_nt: TGTGCCAGCTCACCTCCCGAGGGACAGAACTCTGGAAACACCATATATTTT; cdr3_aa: CASSPPEGQNSGNTIYF
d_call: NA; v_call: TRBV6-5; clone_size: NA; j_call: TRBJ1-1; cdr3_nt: TGTGCCACCCTACGAGGGACTGAAGCTTTCTTT; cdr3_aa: CATLRGTEAFF
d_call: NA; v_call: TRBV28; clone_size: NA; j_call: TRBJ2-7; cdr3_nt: TGTGCCAGCAGTTTAGGTCGCAGGGGTTATTCCTACGAGCAGTACTTC; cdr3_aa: CASSLGRRGYSYEQYF
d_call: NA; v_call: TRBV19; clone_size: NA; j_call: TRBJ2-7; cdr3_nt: TGTGCCAGTAGTATAGGCGCAGAGCAGTACTTC; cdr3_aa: CASSIGAEQYF